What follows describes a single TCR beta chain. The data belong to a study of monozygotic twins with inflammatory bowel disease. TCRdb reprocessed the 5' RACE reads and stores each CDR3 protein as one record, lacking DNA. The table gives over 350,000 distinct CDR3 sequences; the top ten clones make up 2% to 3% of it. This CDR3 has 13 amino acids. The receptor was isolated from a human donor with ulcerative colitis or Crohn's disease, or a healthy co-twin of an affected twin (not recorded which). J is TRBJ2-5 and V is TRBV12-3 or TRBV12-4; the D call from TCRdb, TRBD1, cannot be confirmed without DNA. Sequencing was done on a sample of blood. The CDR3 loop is CASGDRAQETQYF.